These 26 T cell receptor beta chains came from one sample sequenced in a study of siplizumab effects on memory and regulatory T cells. Assay: immunoSEQ multiplex PCR; the TCRdb copy retains only in-frame clones and omits some. The table has about 110,000 clones, approximately 92% seen once; the top ten hold 1% to 1.5%. The sequenced sample was CD4+ T cells sorted from blood. All receptors derive from a human donor in good health.

The gene calls are TRBV2 and TRBJ2-2; D uncertain. Between the trimmed V and J ends, which lost 6 bases and 6 bases, there was a span of 14 bases. The CDR3 has 14 residues. Germline lookup yields CDR1 SNHLY and CDR2 FYNNEI. CDR3 DNA sequence: TGTGCCAGCAGGGCTAACGAGGTCGCCGGGGAGCTGTTTTTT. Its protein is CASRANEVAGELFF.

The V and J genes are TRBV5-6 and TRBJ2-5; 8 positions match TRBD2. This CDR3 spans 18 amino acids. The trim removed 1 base at V and 3 bases at J, leaving 14 bases unmatched. Germline loops: CDR1 SGHDT, CDR2 YYEEEE. CDR3 protein: CASSLLALAANYEETQYF. The CDR3 region has the DNA TGTGCCAGCAGCTTGTTAGCACTAGCGGCAAACTACGAAGAGACCCAGTACTTC. Full variable domain (rest looked up from reference TRBV5-6 and TRBJ2-5): DAGVTQSPTHLIKTRGQQVTLRCSPKSGHDTVSWYQQALGQGPQFIFQYYEEEERQRGNFPDRFSGHQFPNYSSELNVNALLLGDSALYLCASSLLALAANYEETQYFGPGTRLLVL.

In nucleotides, the CDR3 is TGTGCCAGCAGAACTATAAGGGCGGGCCCCACCCAGTTCTTC. Its translation is CASRTIRAGPTQFF. V usage is TRBV11-2 and J usage is TRBJ2-1, with D perhaps TRBD2 (5 bases). V gave up 6 bases and J gave up 13 bases, with 22 bases separating them. The germline V gene encodes CDR1 SGHAT and CDR2 FQNNGV. The CDR3 totals 14 residues.

CDR3 protein: CASRDSSNEKLFF. In DNA form, the CDR3 reads TGTGCCAGCCGGGACAGCTCTAATGAAAAACTGTTTTTT. The gene calls are TRBV18 and TRBJ1-4, with 7 positions matching TRBD1. The CDR3 spans 13 residues. Germline V gene data show CDR1 as KGHSH and CDR2 as LQKENI. Trimming removed 8 bases from V and 3 bases from J; junction bases left unmatched: 3.

The chain uses TRBV6-6 and TRBJ1-2; 8 bases are shared with TRBD1. Germline lookup yields CDR1 MNHNY and CDR2 SVGAGI (reference sequence). Trimming cost V 4 bases and J 3 bases; bases outside gene matches: 1. This CDR3 has 13 amino acids. As DNA, the CDR3 is TGTGCCAGCAGTTTGGACAGGGACTATGGCTACACCTTC. It translates to CASSLDRDYGYTF.

The V call is TRBV5-8, the J call TRBJ1-5; D possibly corresponds to TRBD1 (5 bases). This CDR3 region has 12 residues. V lost 7 bases to trimming and J lost 5 bases, with 10 bases between them. Germline lookup yields CDR1 SGHTS and CDR2 YDEGEE. The CDR3 spells CASAGTYQPQHF. CDR3 sequence (DNA): TGTGCCAGCGCAGGGACCTATCAGCCCCAGCATTTT.

The chain combines TRBV9 with TRBJ1-2, with D unclear. V was cut by 1 base and J by 0 bases, with 7 bases left in between. CDR1 and CDR2 (germline): SGDLS, YYNGEE. This CDR3 has 14 amino acids. The CDR3 DNA is TGTGCCAGCAGCGTACAACAGACTAACTATGGCTACACCTTC. Protein product: CASSVQQTNYGYTF.

The CDR3 region is CASSLGPGGGQNNSTF. CDR3 bases: TGTGCCAGCAGCCTTGGGCCAGGGGGTGGGCAGAACAATTCCACCTTC. This chain joins TRBV11-2 and TRBJ1-2, with 7 bases identical to TRBD1. Germline trimming cut 5 bases from V and 13 bases from J; bases unmatched to any gene: 22. The CDR3 spans 16 residues. Germline CDR1 SGHAT, CDR2 FQNNGV.

The J gene is TRBJ2-5, the V gene TRBV10-3, with a weak D call TRBD1 (6 bases). The CDR3 is 12 residues long. Germline V lookup: CDR1 ENHRY, CDR2 SYGVKD. V lost 10 bases and J 4 bases, leaving 13 bases between the germline ends. The CDR3: CATRGQGETQYF. DNA for the CDR3: TGTGCCACCAGGGGTCAAGGAGAGACCCAGTACTTC.

The chain combines TRBV5-8 with TRBJ1-1, with TRBD1 matching 8 bases. V shed 4 bases and J 6 bases; nucleotides not matched to a gene: 11. CDR3 length equals 15 residues. Germline CDR1 and CDR2: SGHTS and YDEGEE. CDR3 sequence (DNA): TGTGCCAGCAGCCCCCATCAGGGGGCGGTAGCTGAAGCTTTCTTT. Translation gives CASSPHQGAVAEAFF.

This clone was picked up a small number of times. The CDR3 loop reads CASTQGEDTEAFF. The CDR3 DNA sequence: TGTGCCAGCACGCAGGGAGAGGACACTGAAGCTTTCTTT. The V call is TRBV2, the J call TRBJ1-1; perhaps TRBD1 as D (5 bases). Germline V gives CDR1 SNHLY, CDR2 FYNNEI. Trimming left V 7 bases short and J 3 bases short, with 12 bases between. The CDR3 contains 13 residues.

The table lists this clone with a few counts. This chain links TRBV5-1 with TRBJ2-3; the match to TRBD1 covers 9 bases. The CDR3 contains 16 residues. Germline CDR1 and CDR2: SGHRS and YFSETQ. With V trimmed by 3 bases and J by 3 bases, 8 bases remained unmatched. CDR3 protein: CASSSGQGWRTDTQYF. CDR3 in DNA: TGCGCCAGCAGCTCCGGACAGGGGTGGAGGACAGATACGCAGTATTTT.

As DNA, the CDR3 is TGTGCCAGCGGTGCCGGACTGAGGGATGGCTACACCTTC. This codes for CASGAGLRDGYTF. The gene calls are TRBV7-9 and TRBJ1-2; no clear D gene. V was cut by 8 bases and J by 6 bases, with 16 bases left in between. Germline CDR1 is SEHNR and CDR2 is FQNEAQ (reference sequence). This CDR3 contains 13 residues.

The genes are TRBV2 and TRBJ1-5, with D possibly TRBD1 on 6 matching bases. The CDR3 runs to 14 residues. Trimming removed 4 bases from V and 5 bases from J, with 12 bases in between. Germline V gene data show CDR1 as SNHLY and CDR2 as FYNNEI. The CDR3 region has the DNA TGTGCCAGCAGTGGAGGGACACATGATCAGCCCCAGCATTTT. Its protein is CASSGGTHDQPQHF.

V is TRBV18 and J is TRBJ1-1; 7 positions match TRBD1. This CDR3 spans 14 amino acids. Germline CDR1 is KGHSH and CDR2 is LQKENI. V shed 3 bases and J 0 bases; nucleotides not matched to a gene: 1. The CDR3 DNA sequence: TGTGCCAGCTCACCGGACAGGTTGAACACTGAAGCTTTCTTT. Amino acid sequence: CASSPDRLNTEAFF.

The V call is TRBV19, the J call TRBJ2-1; 8 bases match TRBD2. There are 14 residues in the CDR3. V was clipped by 7 bases and J by 6 bases; unmatched bases: 8. Per the germline V gene, CDR1 is LNHDA and CDR2 is SQIVND (reference sequence). CDR3: CASTVGRAGNEQFF. As DNA, the CDR3 is TGTGCCAGTACGGTCGGGAGGGCCGGCAATGAGCAGTTCTTC.

The chain combines TRBV10-3 with TRBJ2-3, with D unclear. Germline values: CDR1 ENHRY, CDR2 SYGVKD. This CDR3 has 12 residues. V was cut by 6 bases and J by 4 bases, with 8 bases left in between. CDR3 sequence: CAIRVGPDTQYF. DNA of the CDR3: TGTGCCATCAGGGTCGGACCAGATACGCAGTATTTT.

The chain is built from TRBV6-5 and TRBJ2-7; possible D gene TRBD1, 5 bases. Trimming cost V 0 bases and J 3 bases, with 12 bases left between them. The length of the CDR3 is 15 residues. The germline CDR1 and CDR2 sequences are MNHEY and SVGAGI. The CDR3 reads CASSYSLRTNYEQYF. The CDR3 bases are TGTGCCAGCAGTTACTCGTTGAGGACAAACTACGAGCAGTACTTC.

The rearrangement uses TRBV11-3 and TRBJ2-7, with D tentatively TRBD2 (6 bases). CDR1 is SGHNT, CDR2 YENEEA, per germline. The CDR3 contains 14 residues. V dropped 4 bases and J dropped 5 bases, with 15 bases sitting between them. Here the CDR3 reads CASSSRGDFHEQYF. The CDR3 coding sequence is TGTGCCAGCAGCTCCCGTGGGGACTTCCACGAGCAGTACTTC.

The J gene is TRBJ2-5, the V gene TRBV10-3; 9 bases map to TRBD1. The length of the CDR3 is 16 residues. Trimming cost V 2 bases and J 6 bases; bases outside gene matches: 10. Germline V gene lookup returns CDR1 ENHRY and CDR2 SYGVKD. DNA for the CDR3: TGTGCCATCAGTGAGATGGGGGACAGGGCGTCGAAGACCCAGTACTTC. The encoded protein is CAISEMGDRASKTQYF.

This clone came up once. The chain links TRBV4-1 to TRBJ1-1, with a possible D match to TRBD1 (6 bases). Trimming shortened V by 1 base and J by 0 bases, and 9 bases separated the two germline ends. The CDR3 runs 15 residues. Germline loops: CDR1 MGHRA, CDR2 YSYEKL. This CDR3 reads CASSQVGTLNTEAFF. The CDR3, as DNA: TGCGCCAGCAGCCAAGTGGGGACACTGAACACTGAAGCTTTCTTT.

This clone was recorded once. V gene TRBV13 combines with J gene TRBJ2-3, with TRBD2 matching over 14 bases. Germline assignment: CDR1 PRHDT and CDR2 FYEKMQ (reference sequence). After removal of 5 bases from V and 0 bases from J, the junction contained 7 bases not matched to a gene. The CDR3 sequence is 18 residues long. In DNA, the CDR3 is TGTGCCAGCAGCCTGGGACTAGCGGGGGTCCCTAGCACAGATACGCAGTATTTT. Translated, it gives CASSLGLAGVPSTDTQYF.

The chain joins TRBV6-6 to TRBJ2-2; D is unclear. Trimming removed 5 bases at V and 2 bases at J, with 12 bases between. In germline, CDR1 is MNHNY, CDR2 SVGAGI (reference sequence). This CDR3 comprises 15 residues. CDR3 sequence (DNA): TGTGCCAGCAGTCCTCCCGGGCCAAACACCGGGGAGCTGTTTTTT. Its protein is CASSPPGPNTGELFF.

V is TRBV6-5 and J is TRBJ2-3; D not resolved. In germline, CDR1 is MNHEY, CDR2 SVGAGI. The germline V and J ends were trimmed by 8 bases and 9 bases, with 9 bases remaining between them. The CDR3 consists of 10 residues. The CDR3 DNA reads TGTGCCAGCGGGTTGGGGACGCAGTATTTT. Residues: CASGLGTQYF.

The chain joins TRBV5-1 to TRBJ1-2; 7 nucleotides align to TRBD1. The CDR3 runs to 15 residues. V trimming: 3 bases; J trimming: 4 bases; junction bases outside the gene matches: 9. Germline V gene lookup returns CDR1 SGHRS and CDR2 YFSETQ. CDR3 DNA: TGCGCCAGCAGCTCCGGGACAGATCTCTTCTATGGCTACACCTTC. This translates into CASSSGTDLFYGYTF. Full variable domain (outside the CDR3, taken from reference TRBV5-1 and TRBJ1-2): KAGVTQTPRYLIKTRGQQVTLSCSPISGHRSVSWYQQTPGQGLQFLFEYFSETQRNKGNFPGRFSGRQFSNSRSEMNVSTLELGDSALYLCASSSGTDLFYGYTFGSGTRLTVV.

This chain links TRBV29-1 with TRBJ1-4; D perhaps matches TRBD1 (6 bases). This CDR3 is built from 13 residues. The germline CDR1 and CDR2 sequences are SQVTM and ANQGSEA. V was clipped by 7 bases and J by 3 bases, with 12 bases between them. CDR3 residues: CSGAEGANEKLFF. The CDR3 DNA follows: TGCAGCGGAGCGGAGGGGGCTAATGAAAAACTGTTTTTT.